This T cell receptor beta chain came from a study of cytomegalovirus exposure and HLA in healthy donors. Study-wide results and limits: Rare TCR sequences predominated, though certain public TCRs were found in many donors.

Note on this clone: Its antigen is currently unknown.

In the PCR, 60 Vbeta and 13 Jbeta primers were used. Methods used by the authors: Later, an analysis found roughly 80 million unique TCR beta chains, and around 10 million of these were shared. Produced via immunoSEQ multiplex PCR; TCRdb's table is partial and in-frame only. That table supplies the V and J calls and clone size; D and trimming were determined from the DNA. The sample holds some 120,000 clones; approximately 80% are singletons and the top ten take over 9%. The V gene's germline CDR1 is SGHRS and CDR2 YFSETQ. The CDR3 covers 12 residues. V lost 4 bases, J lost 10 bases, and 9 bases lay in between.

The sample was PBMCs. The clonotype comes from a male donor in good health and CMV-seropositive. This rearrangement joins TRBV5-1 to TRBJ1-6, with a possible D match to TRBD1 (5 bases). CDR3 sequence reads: CASSPGGSPLHF. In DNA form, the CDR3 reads TGCGCCAGCAGCCCCGGGGGGTCACCCCTCCACTTT.